This TCR beta chain is from a study of neurological immune-mediated disorders. TCRdb processed the 5' RACE reads anew with MiXCR; each CDR3 protein has one entry. The sample lists about 55,000 distinct CDR3 sequences, under 5% occurring once. The V and J ends lost 3 bases and 6 bases respectively, with 14 bases between them. This CDR3 is 14 amino acids long. Germline-derived CDR1 and CDR2 are DFQATT and SNEGSKA (reference sequence). In this sample, this clonotype turned up many times. Sequencing was carried out using CD4+ T cells from blood. The receptor was isolated from a middle-aged woman with multiple sclerosis. This chain joins TRBV20-1 and TRBJ2-2; D is ambiguous. CDR3 region: CSASPPGLPGELFF. DNA for the CDR3: TGCAGTGCTAGTCCTCCCGGGTTACCCGGGGAGCTGTTTTTT.